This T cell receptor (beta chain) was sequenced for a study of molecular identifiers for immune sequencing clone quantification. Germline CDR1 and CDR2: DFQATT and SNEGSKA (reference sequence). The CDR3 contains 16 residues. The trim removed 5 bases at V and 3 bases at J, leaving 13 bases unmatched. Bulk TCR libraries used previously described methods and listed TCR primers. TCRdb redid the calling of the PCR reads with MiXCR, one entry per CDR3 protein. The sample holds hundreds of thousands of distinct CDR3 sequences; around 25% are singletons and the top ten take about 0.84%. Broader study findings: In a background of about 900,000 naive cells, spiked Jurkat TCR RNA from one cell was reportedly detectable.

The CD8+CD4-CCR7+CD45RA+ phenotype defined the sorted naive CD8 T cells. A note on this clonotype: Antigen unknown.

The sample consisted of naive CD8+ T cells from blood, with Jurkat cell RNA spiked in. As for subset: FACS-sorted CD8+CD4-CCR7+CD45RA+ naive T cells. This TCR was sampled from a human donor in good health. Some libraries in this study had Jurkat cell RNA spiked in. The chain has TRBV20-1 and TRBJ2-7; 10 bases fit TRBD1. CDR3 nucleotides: TGCAGTGCTGCCCCACGACAGGGGGCTTTTATCTACGAGCAGTACTTC. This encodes CSAAPRQGAFIYEQYF.